This TCR beta chain appears in the sequencing data of a study of blood T cell repertoires in COVID-19. Study-level background: Italy, Spain and the United States were the sources of the convalescent and acute COVID-19 samples.

With V trimmed by 1 base and J by 5 bases, 7 bases remained unmatched. The CDR3 extends over 17 amino acids. Per germline, CDR1 SGHVS and CDR2 FNYEAQ. In the original workflow: How many nucleated cells were present was estimated from reference gene primer amplification. Produced via immunoSEQ multiplex PCR; TCRdb's table is partial and in-frame only. The V and J calls and clone size come from that table; D and trimming were worked out from the DNA. The sample includes under 250,000 clones, around 86% of them seen just once. The chain employs TRBV7-6 and TRBJ2-3; TRBD2 aligns across 12 bases. This clonotype was obtained from a woman between 55 and 75 years old who had recovered from COVID-19. Sequencing was done on a sample of peripheral blood. The DNA of the CDR3 is TGTGCCAGCAGCTTAGAGTTGACTAGCGGGGGCCGAGATACGCAGTATTTT. As protein: CASSLELTSGGRDTQYF.